The clone carrying this TCR beta chain was counted only a few times. Its antigen is currently unknown. The entry originates in a study of blood T cells in healthy people across ages. Using a J-beta primer mix together with a sample-barcoded 5' primer, a second PCR was run for 7 to 11 cycles. Every single cDNA molecule received a tag from a template-switch adaptor with 12 random nucleotides. TCRdb re-analysed the 5' RACE reads in MiXCR, keeping a single row per CDR3 protein. The table shows fewer than 650,000 distinct CDR3 sequences, with about 26% occurring only once. General study points: Conclusively comparing naive with antigen-experienced cells was impossible with unsorted PBMCs. Per-million-T-cell TCR beta diversity fell roughly linearly with age. Researchers judged that diversity estimates from one million T cells fell short of true values.

These same data were also listed under a study on T cells of mothers and their children.

Material: blood. The TCR was taken from a boy younger than 10 in good health.

In nucleotides, the CDR3 is TGCGCCAGCAGCTTGTGGCGGGAGACGGGTACCGAGCAGTACTTC. Its protein is CASSLWRETGTEQYF. The chain joins TRBV5-1 to TRBJ2-5; TRBD2 matches at 7 bases. The DNA matches TRBJ2-7 better at its end, which makes the J call doubtful. The CDR3 spans 15 residues. The germline V gene has CDR1 SGHRS and CDR2 YFSETQ.